This T cell receptor beta chain came from a study of T cell responses to AZD1222 COVID-19 vaccine. The study's findings and limits: The reported proportion of spike-specific TCRs targeting unmutated variant regions was nearly half.

The assay was immunoSEQ multiplex PCR, and TCRdb's table has in-frame clones only and misses some. The data show about 130,000 clones, with around 92% seen just once and around 1.5% held by the top ten. Notes on this clone: What it binds is unknown.

Sample: peripheral blood, taken on day 0 of AZD1222 vaccination. The receptor was isolated from an adult in good health.

CDR3 in amino acids: CATSRDRTTNQPQHF. CDR3 coding DNA: TGTGCCACCAGCAGAGATCGGACGACTAATCAGCCCCAGCATTTT. The V gene is TRBV15, the J gene TRBJ1-5; no definite D call. Per germline, CDR1 LNHNV and CDR2 YYDKDF (reference sequence). The CDR3 contains 15 residues. The V end was cut by 0 bases, the J end by 4 bases, with 10 bases between.